These T cell receptor beta chains were read from a single sample in a study of T-cell memory formation after mild COVID-19. In TCRdb, the 5' RACE reads were re-called with MiXCR into one record per CDR3 protein. The data show about 400,000 distinct CDR3 sequences, about a sixth seen once. The specimen sequenced was PBMCs or a T cell subset sorted from them (not recorded which). The receptor source for this set is a man aged 18 to 35 who had mild COVID-19 (a few samples of this study predate the infection). Cell type and time point are not known. Each CDR3 is given with its conserved first and last residue. A D gene is named only where the DNA matches it firmly. The size entry is marked missing in some rows and otherwise reads once, few, many or a size class.

j_call: TRBJ2-2; d_call: .; v_call: TRBV12-3/TRBV12-4; clone_size: many; cdr3_nt: TGTGCCAGCAGTTTCCGGCCCGGGGAGCTGTTTTTT; cdr3_aa: CASSFRPGELFF
j_call: TRBJ2-2; d_call: .; v_call: TRBV4-3; clone_size: few; cdr3_nt: TGCGCCAGCAGCCATATACAGCGAGGCACCGGGGAGCTGTTTTTT; cdr3_aa: CASSHIQRGTGELFF
j_call: TRBJ1-4; d_call: .; v_call: TRBV7-2; clone_size: few; cdr3_nt: TGTGCCAGCAGCTTTAGGCCGGGACCGAATAATGAAAAACTGTTTTTT; cdr3_aa: CASSFRPGPNNEKLFF
j_call: TRBJ2-7; d_call: TRBD2; v_call: TRBV12-3/TRBV12-4; clone_size: few; cdr3_nt: TGTGCCAGCAGTTCCGGGACTAGCGGGGTCTGGAACGAGCAGTACTTC; cdr3_aa: CASSSGTSGVWNEQYF
j_call: TRBJ1-3; d_call: .; v_call: TRBV19; clone_size: few; cdr3_nt: TGTGCCAGTAGTCGGGCGGAGGACTCTGGAAACACCATATATTTT; cdr3_aa: CASSRAEDSGNTIYF
j_call: TRBJ1-2; d_call: .; v_call: TRBV7-2; clone_size: .; cdr3_nt: TGTGCCAGCAGCGCGGAGCCACACCGGGACCCTGTCCGGCATGGCTACACCTTC; cdr3_aa: CASSAEPHRDPVRHGYTF
j_call: TRBJ2-7; d_call: TRBD1; v_call: TRBV19; clone_size: few; cdr3_nt: TGTGCCAGTAGTGTGACGTGGGACAGCCCCTACGAGCAGTACTTC; cdr3_aa: CASSVTWDSPYEQYF
j_call: TRBJ2-7; d_call: .; v_call: TRBV12-3/TRBV12-4; clone_size: .; cdr3_nt: TGTGCCAGCAGCCCTAGCGACTTTACCAGAAAGTACTTC; cdr3_aa: CASSPSDFTRKYF
j_call: TRBJ2-3; d_call: TRBD2; v_call: TRBV6-2/TRBV6-3; clone_size: few; cdr3_nt: TGTGCCAGCTGGACTAGCGGGGGTACAGATACGCAGTATTTT; cdr3_aa: CASWTSGGTDTQYF
j_call: TRBJ2-7; d_call: .; v_call: TRBV15; clone_size: .; cdr3_nt: TGTGCCACCAGCAGAGATGGGGGGGCTGGACGTCTCTCCTACGAGCAGTACTTC; cdr3_aa: CATSRDGGAGRLSYEQYF
j_call: TRBJ2-5; d_call: TRBD1; v_call: TRBV14; clone_size: .; cdr3_nt: TGTGCCAGCAGCCAGATACAGGGGGCAGGAAAAGAGACCCAGTACTTC; cdr3_aa: CASSQIQGAGKETQYF
j_call: TRBJ2-7; d_call: .; v_call: TRBV5-1; clone_size: few; cdr3_nt: TGCGCCAGCAGCTTGACAGAATCGTTCGAGCAGTACTTC; cdr3_aa: CASSLTESFEQYF
j_call: TRBJ2-1; d_call: TRBD2; v_call: TRBV12-3/TRBV12-4; clone_size: few; cdr3_nt: TGTGCCAGCAGTTTAAACGGGGGGGCATCCTACAATGAGCAGTTCTTC; cdr3_aa: CASSLNGGASYNEQFF
j_call: TRBJ2-1; d_call: .; v_call: TRBV20-1; clone_size: .; cdr3_nt: TGCAGTGCTCCATTGCCGGGGAATGAGCAGTTCTTC; cdr3_aa: CSAPLPGNEQFF
j_call: TRBJ2-1; d_call: .; v_call: TRBV20-1; clone_size: .; cdr3_nt: TGCAGTGCTAGAGGGAGACTTGGGAACAATGAGCAGTTCTTC; cdr3_aa: CSARGRLGNNEQFF
j_call: TRBJ2-1; d_call: .; v_call: TRBV6-5; clone_size: .; cdr3_nt: TGTGCCAGCAGTCCCTCCGGGTGGTACGAGCAGTTCTTC; cdr3_aa: CASSPSGWYEQFF
j_call: TRBJ2-1; d_call: .; v_call: TRBV7-9; clone_size: few; cdr3_nt: TGTGCCAGCAGCTTAGGGGACTACAATGAGCAGTTCTTC; cdr3_aa: CASSLGDYNEQFF
j_call: TRBJ2-4; d_call: TRBD2; v_call: TRBV6-2/TRBV6-3; clone_size: .; cdr3_nt: TGTGCCAGCACCCTAGCGGGGGGGGAGAACATTCAGTACTTC; cdr3_aa: CASTLAGGENIQYF
j_call: TRBJ2-2; d_call: .; v_call: TRBV7-3; clone_size: .; cdr3_nt: TGTGCCAGCAGCTTAATACCACCCCGCGTCCTGAACACCGGGGAGCTGTTTTTT; cdr3_aa: CASSLIPPRVLNTGELFF
j_call: TRBJ1-2; d_call: .; v_call: TRBV6-2/TRBV6-3; clone_size: few; cdr3_nt: TGTGCCAGCAGAGGGACGGGACGAGACTATGGCTACACCTTC; cdr3_aa: CASRGTGRDYGYTF
j_call: TRBJ2-3; d_call: .; v_call: TRBV7-2; clone_size: .; cdr3_nt: TGTGCCAGCAGCTTAGCGCTGAGAGGCACAGATACGCAGTATTTT; cdr3_aa: CASSLALRGTDTQYF
j_call: TRBJ2-4; d_call: .; v_call: TRBV6-2/TRBV6-3; clone_size: .; cdr3_nt: TGTGCCAGCAGTAATGAGTTAGCCAAAAACATTCAGTACTTC; cdr3_aa: CASSNELAKNIQYF
j_call: TRBJ2-1; d_call: TRBD2; v_call: TRBV5-1; clone_size: .; cdr3_nt: TGCGCCAGCAGCCAAACACTAGCGGGGGCTTACAATGAGCAGTTCTTC; cdr3_aa: CASSQTLAGAYNEQFF
j_call: TRBJ1-5; d_call: .; v_call: TRBV19; clone_size: .; cdr3_nt: TGTGCCAGTAGTATATCCAGGGGCAGCAATCAGCCCCAGCATTTT; cdr3_aa: CASSISRGSNQPQHF
j_call: TRBJ1-1; d_call: TRBD1; v_call: TRBV5-1; clone_size: .; cdr3_nt: TGCGCCAGCAGCCAGACAGGGAGTCCCACTGAAGCTTTCTTT; cdr3_aa: CASSQTGSPTEAFF
j_call: TRBJ2-3; d_call: TRBD2; v_call: TRBV10-3; clone_size: .; cdr3_nt: TGTGCCATCAGTGAGTCGACTAGCTCAGATACGCAGTATTTT; cdr3_aa: CAISESTSSDTQYF
j_call: TRBJ2-3; d_call: .; v_call: TRBV7-3; clone_size: many; cdr3_nt: TGTGCCAGCAGCTTAGGGACTAGCACAGATACGCAGTATTTT; cdr3_aa: CASSLGTSTDTQYF
j_call: TRBJ1-2; d_call: .; v_call: TRBV7-2; clone_size: .; cdr3_nt: TGTGCCAGCAGCTTAGAGGTTTGGGGACCGACCTATGGCTACACCTTC; cdr3_aa: CASSLEVWGPTYGYTF
j_call: TRBJ2-5; d_call: TRBD2; v_call: TRBV10-1; clone_size: few; cdr3_nt: TGCGCCAGCAGCTCGACTAGCGGGGGTAGAGAGACCCAGTACTTC; cdr3_aa: CASSSTSGGRETQYF
j_call: TRBJ2-3; d_call: .; v_call: TRBV7-8; clone_size: .; cdr3_nt: TGTGCCAGCAGCTTAAGGGCACCGCACGACCTAGATACGCAGTATTTT; cdr3_aa: CASSLRAPHDLDTQYF
j_call: TRBJ2-5; d_call: .; v_call: TRBV2; clone_size: .; cdr3_nt: TGTGCCAGCAGTCGGACTATCCCCGAGACCCAGTACTTC; cdr3_aa: CASSRTIPETQYF
j_call: TRBJ2-5; d_call: TRBD1; v_call: TRBV5-1; clone_size: .; cdr3_nt: TGCGCCAGCAGCGTGGGACAGGGGAGCGAGACCCAGTACTTC; cdr3_aa: CASSVGQGSETQYF
j_call: TRBJ2-1; d_call: .; v_call: TRBV19; clone_size: few; cdr3_nt: TGTGCCAGTAGTCTGGGGTCTCTAAATACCTACAATGAGCAGTTCTTC; cdr3_aa: CASSLGSLNTYNEQFF
j_call: TRBJ2-5; d_call: TRBD2; v_call: TRBV11-2; clone_size: many; cdr3_nt: TGTGCCAGCAGCCGTTCCGCTAGCGGGGGAGAGGAGACCCAGTACTTC; cdr3_aa: CASSRSASGGEETQYF
j_call: TRBJ2-2; d_call: .; v_call: TRBV4-3; clone_size: .; cdr3_nt: TGCGCCAGCAGCCCCGACCCCCTGACAGGACACACCGGGGAGCTGTTTTTT; cdr3_aa: CASSPDPLTGHTGELFF
j_call: TRBJ2-7; d_call: .; v_call: TRBV10-2; clone_size: .; cdr3_nt: TGCGCCAGCAGTCCCCAGGCTGCCTACGAGCAGTACTTC; cdr3_aa: CASSPQAAYEQYF
j_call: TRBJ2-3; d_call: TRBD2; v_call: TRBV20-1; clone_size: .; cdr3_nt: TGCAGTGCTAGCGTGGCTAGCGGGGGGCAACTGACTAGCACAGATACGCAGTATTTT; cdr3_aa: CSASVASGGQLTSTDTQYF
j_call: TRBJ1-5; d_call: .; v_call: TRBV9; clone_size: .; cdr3_nt: TGTGCCAGCAGCGTAGGGGGGGTTCAGCCCCAGCATTTT; cdr3_aa: CASSVGGVQPQHF
j_call: TRBJ2-5; d_call: .; v_call: TRBV9; clone_size: few; cdr3_nt: TGTGCCAGCAGCGCGACACAGGAAGAGACCCAGTACTTC; cdr3_aa: CASSATQEETQYF
j_call: TRBJ1-4; d_call: .; v_call: TRBV12-3/TRBV12-4; clone_size: .; cdr3_nt: TGTGCCAGCAGTTTTAAAGGGTGGGCTAATGAAAAACTGTTTTTT; cdr3_aa: CASSFKGWANEKLFF
j_call: TRBJ2-5; d_call: .; v_call: TRBV11-1; clone_size: .; cdr3_nt: TGTGCCAGCAGCTACAGGGTTCAAGAGACCCAGTACTTC; cdr3_aa: CASSYRVQETQYF